These T cell receptor beta chains were read from a single sample in a study of shared T cell receptors in the human thymus. Sequencing used immunoSEQ multiplex PCR; TCRdb keeps in-frame clones, though not all of them. The table lists hundreds of thousands of clones, 85% to 90% of them singletons, with 0.008% to 0.011% in the top ten. These sequences were also reported in another study, on human thymus T cells.

Source material: thymocytes. These TCRs come from a boy under two years old with a congenital heart defect. Both conserved end residues are part of each CDR3. D genes are given only for firm matches. Expanded clones are given a class, and other clones once, few, many or no size at all.

TRBV15	TRBJ2-1	-	-	TGTGCCACCAGCAGCGGGACTCAGGAAAATGAGCAGTTCTTC	CATSSGTQENEQFF
TRBV7-9	TRBJ2-4	-	-	TGTGCCAGCAGCTATCGGGGGATGGGGGAAAACATTCAGTACTTC	CASSYRGMGENIQYF
TRBV18	TRBJ2-1	-	-	TGTGCCAGCTCGCCCCAGGGAAAGGGCTCCTACAATGAGCAGTTCTTC	CASSPQGKGSYNEQFF
TRBV2	TRBJ1-2	-	once	TGTGCCAGCCTGGCGGGGGCGCGGGACTATGGCTACACCTTC	CASLAGARDYGYTF
TRBV12-5	TRBJ2-2	TRBD2	few	TGTGCTAGTGGTTTGGTACGGCGGGAGCGAGGCACCGGGGAGCTGTTTTTT	CASGLVRRERGTGELFF
TRBV6-4	TRBJ2-1	-	-	TGTGCCAGCAGTGAATCGGACACCTACAATGAGCAGTTCTTC	CASSESDTYNEQFF
TRBV11-2	TRBJ1-5	-	-	TGTGCCAGCAGCTTAGACCCTGGAGAGAATAGCAATCAGCCCCAGCATTTT	CASSLDPGENSNQPQHF
TRBV4-2	TRBJ2-3	TRBD2	-	TGTGCCAGCAGCCAAGTGCGGGAGGGTGCAGATACGCAGTATTTT	CASSQVREGADTQYF
TRBV4-3	TRBJ2-7	-	once	TGCGCCAGCAGCCCTAGGTACACCTTTGGTTCCGAGCAGTACTTC	CASSPRYTFGSEQYF
TRBV11-3	TRBJ2-2	-	-	TGTGCCAGCAGCAGAGCGGAGTTGGAGCTGTTTTTT	CASSRAELELFF